Each of the 29 T cell receptor beta chains below was sequenced from the same sample in a study of blood T cell repertoires in COVID-19. Only in-frame clones appear in the TCRdb table, and some are missing; sequencing was by immunoSEQ multiplex PCR. The data show approximately 200,000 clones, roughly 77% seen once. Sequenced input: peripheral blood. These receptors originate from a woman of 80 years or more with COVID-19, enrolled during active disease.

This clone has just a few counts. The chain carries TRBV27 and TRBJ2-2, with D unresolved. V shed 3 bases and J shed 3 bases, with 11 bases lying between them. Germline CDR1 is MNHEY and CDR2 is SMNVEV (reference sequence). CDR3 length equals 15 residues. The CDR3 DNA reads as TGTGCCAGCAGTTTCCAATACAGATACACCGGGGAGCTGTTTTTT. This encodes CASSFQYRYTGELFF.

The V and J genes are TRBV5-4 and TRBJ1-5; D is unclear. Germline CDR1 SGHNT, CDR2 YYREEE (reference sequence). The CDR3 contains 13 residues. Deletions cut 0 bases from V and 7 bases from J, with 8 bases between. The CDR3 DNA follows: TGTGCCAGCAGCTTGGACCCGAGCCAGCCCCAGCATTTT. Residues: CASSLDPSQPQHF.

The chain couples TRBV11-2 to TRBJ2-1; D might be TRBD1 (6 bases). This CDR3 has 15 residues. Per the germline V gene, CDR1 is SGHAT and CDR2 is FQNNGV. Trimming shortened V by 0 bases and J by 6 bases, and 12 bases separated the two germline ends. CDR3 nucleotides: TGTGCCAGCAGCTTAGAGGGCAGGGGACGCAATGAGCAGTTCTTC. Translated: CASSLEGRGRNEQFF.

The chain has TRBV5-1 and TRBJ2-1, with TRBD2 identical over 8 bases. Germline CDR1 and CDR2: SGHRS and YFSETQ. The CDR3 sequence is 16 residues long. V lost 3 bases and J lost 0; bases outside the gene matches: 5. CDR3 nucleotide sequence: TGCGCCAGCAGCTCGATAGCGGGGAGCTCCTACAATGAGCAGTTCTTC. Its translation is CASSSIAGSSYNEQFF.

The chain combines TRBV2 with TRBJ2-7, with 8 bases identical to TRBD2. Germline V CDR1 and CDR2: SNHLY, FYNNEI. This CDR3 has 15 amino acids. J gave up 2 bases and V 4 bases, and 7 bases lay outside the gene matches. This CDR3 reads CASSGGAGAPYEQYF. In DNA, the CDR3 is TGTGCCAGCAGTGGCGGAGCGGGGGCCCCCTACGAGCAGTACTTC.

The V and J genes are TRBV4-3 and TRBJ1-2, with TRBD1 matching over 9 bases. V lost 5 bases to trimming and J lost 4 bases; unmatched junction nucleotides: 8. Germline-derived CDR1 and CDR2 are LGHNA and YSLEER. The CDR3 extends over 15 amino acids. CDR3 bases: TGCGCCAGCAGCTCCTTTCCGGGACAGGGCTATGGCTACACCTTC. It yields the protein CASSSFPGQGYGYTF.

The chain uses TRBV14 and TRBJ2-1; 9 positions match TRBD1. J gave up 14 bases and V 5 bases, and 4 bases lay outside the gene matches. The germline gives CDR1 SGHDN, CDR2 FVKESK. The CDR3 runs to 11 residues. The CDR3 region has the DNA TGTGCCAGCAGCTCCGGGACAGGGAAGTTCTTC. Amino acid sequence: CASSSGTGKFF.

V gene TRBV5-1 combines with J gene TRBJ2-1; the match to TRBD1 covers 10 bases. With 4 bases clipped from V and 4 bases from J, the junction kept 8 bases outside the gene matches. This CDR3 comprises 16 residues. Germline V CDR1 and CDR2: SGHRS, YFSETQ. CDR3 protein: CASSLGTGVLYNEQFF. The CDR3 nucleotides are TGCGCCAGCAGCCTCGGGACAGGGGTCCTGTACAATGAGCAGTTCTTC.

This rearrangement joins TRBV19 to TRBJ1-1, with a tentative D call TRBD1 (6 bases). The CDR3 has 13 amino acids. V lost 4 bases, J lost 5 bases, and 11 bases lay in between. In germline, CDR1 is LNHDA, CDR2 SQIVND (reference sequence). The CDR3 DNA reads as TGTGCCAGTAGTACCACAGGGTGGACTGAAGCTTTCTTT. Protein product: CASSTTGWTEAFF.

V gene TRBV27 combines with J gene TRBJ2-1, with 8 bases aligning to TRBD1. The CDR3 is 14 residues long. Germline V lookup: CDR1 MNHEY, CDR2 SMNVEV (reference sequence). V lost 4 bases and J lost 3; bases outside the gene matches: 2. The CDR3 nucleotides are TGTGCCAGCAGTTCGGACAGGGTCTACAATGAGCAGTTCTTC. This gives the protein CASSSDRVYNEQFF.

V and J are TRBV9 and TRBJ1-2, with D possibly being TRBD1 (5 bases). V lost 4 bases and J 4 bases, leaving 11 bases between the germline ends. The germline V gene has CDR1 SGDLS and CDR2 YYNGEE. CDR3 length: 13 residues. The CDR3 sequence: CASSPTGTYGYTF. The CDR3 region has the DNA TGTGCCAGCAGCCCAACAGGTACCTATGGCTACACCTTC. Using reference TRBV9 and TRBJ1-2 for the parts outside the CDR3, the full variable domain is DSGVTQTPKHLITATGQRVTLRCSPRSGDLSVYWYQQSLDQGLQFLIQYYNGEERAKGNILERFSAQQFPDLHSELNLSSLELGDSALYFCASSPTGTYGYTFGSGTRLTVV.

In this sample, this clone turned up a few times. The chain is built from TRBV5-1 and TRBJ2-7, with 12 bases fitting TRBD2. The CDR3 is made up of 15 amino acids. The V segment lost 6 bases and the J segment 12 bases; nucleotides outside the gene matches: 16. Germline V gene sequence: CDR1 SGHRS, CDR2 YFSETQ. The CDR3 loop is CASTPEGTSGSSVYF. DNA of the CDR3: TGCGCCAGCACCCCGGAGGGGACTAGCGGGTCGAGTGTGTACTTC.

This clone appeared a few times. The rearrangement joins TRBV2 to TRBJ2-3; 9 nucleotides line up with TRBD1. The CDR3 contains 16 residues. The germline V gene encodes CDR1 SNHLY and CDR2 FYNNEI. V lost 5 bases to trimming and J lost 1 base; unmatched junction nucleotides: 7. The CDR3 loop is CASSSMGQGGTDTQYF. The CDR3 DNA sequence: TGTGCCAGCAGTTCCATGGGACAGGGTGGCACAGATACGCAGTATTTT. Based on the CDR3 plus reference TRBV2 and TRBJ2-3, the full variable domain is EPEVTQTPSHQVTQMGQEVILRCVPISNHLYFYWYRQILGQKVEFLVSFYNNEISEKSEIFDDQFSVERPDGSNFTLKIRSTKLEDSAMYFCASSSMGQGGTDTQYFGPGTRLTVL.

This clone has a single count. CDR3 loop: CASSPRSWGGNTIYF. In DNA form, the CDR3 reads TGTGCCAGCAGCCCCAGATCTTGGGGCGGAAACACCATATATTTT. This chain connects TRBV11-2 to TRBJ1-3; maybe TRBD1 (5 bases). The CDR3 sequence is 15 residues long. V shed 5 bases and J shed 4 bases, with 15 bases lying between them. CDR1 is SGHAT, CDR2 FQNNGV, per germline. Full variable domain (rest looked up from reference TRBV11-2 and TRBJ1-3): EAGVAQSPRYKIIEKRQSVAFWCNPISGHATLYWYQQILGQGPKLLIQFQNNGVVDDSQLPKDRFSAERLKGVDSTLKIQPAKLEDSAVYLCASSPRSWGGNTIYFGEGSWLTVV.

This chain links TRBV7-7 with TRBJ2-7, with D perhaps matching TRBD2 (6 bases). CDR3 length equals 13 residues. Trimming removed 5 bases at V and 1 base at J, with 9 bases between. Germline values: CDR1 SSHAT, CDR2 FNYEAQ (reference sequence). The CDR3 sequence is CASSPGLSYEQYF. DNA of the CDR3: TGTGCCAGCAGCCCGGGACTTTCCTACGAGCAGTACTTC.

This clone has just one count. The gene calls are TRBV29-1 and TRBJ1-4; D is unresolved. Trimming took 4 bases from V and 3 from J, leaving 18 bases between them. Germline V CDR1 and CDR2: SQVTM, ANQGSEA. The CDR3 totals 16 residues. This chain's CDR3 is CSVAGDIGLANEKLFF. CDR3 coding DNA: TGCAGCGTTGCCGGAGATATAGGTTTGGCTAATGAAAAACTGTTTTTT.

The gene calls are TRBV9 and TRBJ1-4, with no clear D. CDR1 is SGDLS, CDR2 YYNGEE, per germline. Deletions cut 3 bases from V and 5 bases from J, with 17 bases between. The CDR3 extends over 16 amino acids. In DNA form, the CDR3 reads TGTGCCAGCAGCGCTCGAGGGATGCCCCTGAATGAAAAACTGTTTTTT. Translating it yields CASSARGMPLNEKLFF.

This clone was seen only once. The gene calls are TRBV7-9 and TRBJ2-1, with no clear D. There are 14 residues in the CDR3. Trimming removed 2 bases at V and 4 bases at J, with 9 bases between. Germline V gene lookup returns CDR1 SEHNR and CDR2 FQNEAQ (reference sequence). CDR3 nucleotides: TGTGCCAGCAGCTTAAGACAAAAGTACAATGAGCAGTTCTTC. This codes for CASSLRQKYNEQFF.

The chain recombines TRBV19 with TRBJ1-6; 7 bases align to TRBD1. Germline trimming cut 8 bases from V and 4 bases from J; bases unmatched to any gene: 2. Germline V gene lookup returns CDR1 LNHDA and CDR2 SQIVND (reference sequence). The CDR3 is 13 residues long. CDR3 in amino acids: CASRDRYNSPLHF. Written as DNA, the CDR3 is TGTGCCAGTCGGGACAGATATAATTCACCCCTCCACTTT.

The chain has TRBV4-1 and TRBJ2-1, with D possibly being TRBD1 (7 bases). The CDR3 runs to 17 residues. The V gene lost 1 base and the J gene lost 7 bases, with 20 bases spanning the gap. Per germline, CDR1 MGHRA and CDR2 YSYEKL. In DNA form, the CDR3 reads TGCGCCAGCAGCCAAGCTAATATGGGGGCAGGGGGGAATGAGCAGTTCTTC. As protein: CASSQANMGAGGNEQFF.

The chain carries TRBV11-3 and TRBJ1-1, with TRBD1 identical over 8 bases. Per germline, CDR1 SGHNT and CDR2 YENEEA. With V trimmed by 7 bases and J by 2 bases, 6 bases remained unmatched. This CDR3 contains 14 residues. This CDR3 reads CASTRDRINTEAFF. The CDR3 DNA is TGTGCCAGCACGAGGGACAGGATAAACACTGAAGCTTTCTTT.

This chain joins TRBV7-2 and TRBJ2-5, with unresolved D. Trimming took 1 base from V and 1 from J, leaving 16 bases between them. The CDR3 sequence is 17 residues long. Looked up from germline, CDR1 is SGHTA and CDR2 is FQGNSA. Here the CDR3 DNA reads TGTGCCAGCAGCTTAGTATATGGCGGTGGCTCCCAAGAGACCCAGTACTTC. It encodes CASSLVYGGGSQETQYF.

The chain employs TRBV9 and TRBJ2-1, with D unclear. The V end was cut by 1 base, the J end by 0 bases, with 11 bases between. CDR1 is SGDLS, CDR2 YYNGEE, per germline. The length of the CDR3 is 16 residues. The CDR3: CASSVFSSSSYNEQFF. The CDR3 bases are TGTGCCAGCAGCGTATTCTCCTCCAGCTCCTACAATGAGCAGTTCTTC.

The rearrangement links TRBV9 to TRBJ1-2; 8 positions match TRBD1. Germline CDR1 is SGDLS and CDR2 is YYNGEE. The CDR3 length is 14 residues. V trimming: 2 bases; J trimming: 3 bases; junction bases outside the gene matches: 3. CDR3 coding DNA: TGTGCCAGCAGCGTGGCAGGGGGCGACTATGGCTACACCTTC. Protein product: CASSVAGGDYGYTF.

This clone was observed at least ten times. The chain has TRBV19 and TRBJ2-3; 11 bases are shared with TRBD2. The CDR3 is made up of 16 amino acids. With V trimmed by 4 bases and J by 3 bases, 6 bases remained unmatched. Germline V gives CDR1 LNHDA, CDR2 SQIVND (reference sequence). CDR3 sequence: CASSTQLAGVTDTQYF. CDR3 in DNA: TGTGCCAGTAGTACCCAACTAGCGGGAGTTACAGATACGCAGTATTTT.

This clone has a single count. V and J are TRBV4-2 and TRBJ1-1; no definite D call. The CDR3 consists of 16 residues. Germline values: CDR1 LGHNA, CDR2 YNFKEQ. V dropped 1 base and J dropped 5 bases, with 17 bases sitting between them. In nucleotides, the CDR3 is TGTGCCAGCAGCCAAGCGGGAAGCCGTGGCCCTACTGAAGCTTTCTTT. Its protein is CASSQAGSRGPTEAFF.

The chain combines TRBV29-1 with TRBJ2-1, with 10 bases matching TRBD2. Per the germline V gene, CDR1 is SQVTM and CDR2 is ANQGSEA. V was pared by 3 bases and J by 4 bases, with 6 bases of the junction left unmatched. The length of the CDR3 is 15 residues. The CDR3 region has the DNA TGCAGCGTTGACATACTAGCGGGGATTTACAATGAGCAGTTCTTC. Residues: CSVDILAGIYNEQFF.

The chain employs TRBV2 and TRBJ2-3; maybe TRBD1 (7 bases). V was clipped by 4 bases and J by 4 bases, with 21 bases between them. This CDR3 has 17 residues. Germline CDR1 and CDR2: SNHLY and FYNNEI. CDR3 DNA sequence: TGTGCCAGCAGTGCGCGTGAGGGGGGCACAGGGGCAGATACGCAGTATTTT. Protein sequence: CASSAREGGTGADTQYF.

This clone was seen a handful of times. This rearrangement joins TRBV5-8 to TRBJ2-5; D might be TRBD2 (6 bases). CDR3 size: 13 residues. V was shortened by 1 base and J by 5 bases, with 9 bases between the two germline ends. The germline V gene has CDR1 SGHTS and CDR2 YDEGEE. As DNA, the CDR3 is TGTGCCAGCAGCTTGTCGGGGAGGGAGACCCAGTACTTC. It yields the protein CASSLSGRETQYF.